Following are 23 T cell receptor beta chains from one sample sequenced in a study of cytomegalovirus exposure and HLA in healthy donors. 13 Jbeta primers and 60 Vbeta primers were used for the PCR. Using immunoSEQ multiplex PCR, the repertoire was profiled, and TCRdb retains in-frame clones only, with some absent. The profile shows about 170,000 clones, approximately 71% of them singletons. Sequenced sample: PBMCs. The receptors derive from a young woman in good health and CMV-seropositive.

The CDR3 spells CASSPRQGTGELFF. CDR3 DNA: TGCGCCAGCAGCCCTCGACAGGGTACCGGGGAGCTGTTTTTT. This rearrangement joins TRBV5-1 to TRBJ2-2; 7 bases are shared with TRBD1. Germline CDR1 is SGHRS and CDR2 is YFSETQ. Trimming cost V 4 bases and J 5 bases; bases outside gene matches: 5. The CDR3 runs 14 residues.

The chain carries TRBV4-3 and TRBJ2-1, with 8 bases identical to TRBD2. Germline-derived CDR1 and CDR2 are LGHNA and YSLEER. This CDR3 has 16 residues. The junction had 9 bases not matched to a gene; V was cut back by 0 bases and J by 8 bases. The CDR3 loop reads CASSQDRRGDYYEQFF. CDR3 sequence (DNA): TGCGCCAGCAGCCAAGATCGGCGGGGGGATTACTATGAGCAGTTCTTC.

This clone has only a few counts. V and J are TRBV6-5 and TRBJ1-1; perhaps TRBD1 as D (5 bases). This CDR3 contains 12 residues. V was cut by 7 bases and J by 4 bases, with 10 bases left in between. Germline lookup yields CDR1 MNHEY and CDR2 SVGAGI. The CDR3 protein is CASNGRGTEAFF. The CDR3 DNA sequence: TGTGCCAGCAACGGTAGGGGCACTGAAGCTTTCTTT.

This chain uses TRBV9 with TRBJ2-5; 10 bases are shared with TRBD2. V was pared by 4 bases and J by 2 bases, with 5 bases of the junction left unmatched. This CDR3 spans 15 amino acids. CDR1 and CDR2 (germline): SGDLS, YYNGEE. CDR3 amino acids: CASSLGLAFQETQYF. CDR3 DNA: TGTGCCAGCAGCCTGGGACTAGCGTTTCAAGAGACCCAGTACTTC.

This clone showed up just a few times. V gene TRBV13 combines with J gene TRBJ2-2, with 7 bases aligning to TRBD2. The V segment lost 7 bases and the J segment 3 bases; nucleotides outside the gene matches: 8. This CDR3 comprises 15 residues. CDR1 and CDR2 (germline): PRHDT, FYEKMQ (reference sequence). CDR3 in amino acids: CASTVSGLHTGELFF. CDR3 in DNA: TGTGCCAGCACGGTGTCGGGACTACACACCGGGGAGCTGTTTTTT.

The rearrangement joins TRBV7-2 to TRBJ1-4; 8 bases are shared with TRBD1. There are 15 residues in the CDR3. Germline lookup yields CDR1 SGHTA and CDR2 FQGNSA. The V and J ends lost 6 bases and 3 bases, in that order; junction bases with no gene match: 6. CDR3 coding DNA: TGTGCCAGCAGACCCCGACAGGGGCCTAATGAAAAACTGTTTTTT. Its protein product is CASRPRQGPNEKLFF.

The CDR3 nucleotides read TGCGCCAGCAGCCAGTTAAGGGGGCAGGACACTGAAGCTTTCTTT. Translating gives CASSQLRGQDTEAFF. The chain couples TRBV4-1 to TRBJ1-1; 7 bases line up with TRBD1. The CDR3 totals 15 residues. Looked up from germline, CDR1 is MGHRA and CDR2 is YSYEKL. The J segment lost 3 bases and the V segment lost 3 bases, leaving 7 bases of the junction unmatched.

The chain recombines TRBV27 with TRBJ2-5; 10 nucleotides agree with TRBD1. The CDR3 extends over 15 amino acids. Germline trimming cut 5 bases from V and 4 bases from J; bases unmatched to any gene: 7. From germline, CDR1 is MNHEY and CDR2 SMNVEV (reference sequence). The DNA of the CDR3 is TGTGCCAGCAGTATCCGGGACAGGGGTGGAGAGACCCAGTACTTC. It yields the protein CASSIRDRGGETQYF.

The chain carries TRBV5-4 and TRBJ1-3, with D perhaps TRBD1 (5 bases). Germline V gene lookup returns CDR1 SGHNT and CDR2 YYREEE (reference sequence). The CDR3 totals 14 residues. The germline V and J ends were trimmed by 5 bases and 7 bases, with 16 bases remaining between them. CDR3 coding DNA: TGTGCCAGCAGACGAGCCCAGCAGGGTAACACCATATATTTT. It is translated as CASRRAQQGNTIYF.

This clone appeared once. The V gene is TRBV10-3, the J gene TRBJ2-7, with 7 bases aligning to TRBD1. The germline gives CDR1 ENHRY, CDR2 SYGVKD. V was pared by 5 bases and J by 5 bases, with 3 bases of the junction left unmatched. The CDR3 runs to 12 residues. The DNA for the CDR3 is TGTGCCATCAGTCCCGACAGGGACGAGCAGTACTTC. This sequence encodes CAISPDRDEQYF.

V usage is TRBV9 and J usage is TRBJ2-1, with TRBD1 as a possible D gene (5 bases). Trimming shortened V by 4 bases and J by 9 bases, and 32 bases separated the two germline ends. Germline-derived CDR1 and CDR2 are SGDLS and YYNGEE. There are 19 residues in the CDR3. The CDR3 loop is CASSRNDPSFQVGRVEQFF. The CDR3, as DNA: TGTGCCAGCAGCCGAAACGATCCTTCTTTTCAAGTGGGCAGGGTTGAGCAGTTCTTC.

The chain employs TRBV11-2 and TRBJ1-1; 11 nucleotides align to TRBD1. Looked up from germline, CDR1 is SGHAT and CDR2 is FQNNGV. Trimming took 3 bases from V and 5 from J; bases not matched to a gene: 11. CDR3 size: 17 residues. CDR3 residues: CASSFGQGASAGTEAFF. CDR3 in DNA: TGTGCCAGCAGCTTTGGACAGGGGGCGAGTGCGGGGACTGAAGCTTTCTTT.

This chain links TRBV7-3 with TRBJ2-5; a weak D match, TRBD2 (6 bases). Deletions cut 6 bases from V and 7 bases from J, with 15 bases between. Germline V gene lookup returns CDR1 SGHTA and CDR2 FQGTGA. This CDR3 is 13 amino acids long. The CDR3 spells CASSSGRDGTQYF. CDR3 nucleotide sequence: TGTGCCAGCAGTTCCGGGCGGGACGGGACCCAGTACTTC.

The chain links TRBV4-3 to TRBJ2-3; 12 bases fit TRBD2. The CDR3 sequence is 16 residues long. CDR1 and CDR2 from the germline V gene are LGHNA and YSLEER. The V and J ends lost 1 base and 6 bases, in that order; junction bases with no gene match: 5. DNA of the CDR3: TGCGCCAGCAGCCAAGCACTAGCGGGGGGTGGCGATACGCAGTATTTT. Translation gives CASSQALAGGGDTQYF.

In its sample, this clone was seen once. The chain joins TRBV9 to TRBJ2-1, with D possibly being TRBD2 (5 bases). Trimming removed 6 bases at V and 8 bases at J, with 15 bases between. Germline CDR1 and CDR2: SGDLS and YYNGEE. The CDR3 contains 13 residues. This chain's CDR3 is CASTPILRDEQFF. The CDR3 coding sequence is TGTGCCAGCACCCCGATTTTGCGGGATGAGCAGTTCTTC.

The CDR3 DNA reads TGTGCCAGCAGCTTTCTGGCGACGGCCGACTTGCGTGAAAACACCATATATTTT. Its protein is CASSFLATADLRENTIYF. The chain carries TRBV13 and TRBJ1-3, with D uncertain. V lost 3 bases to trimming and J lost 6 bases, with 24 bases between them. The CDR3 is made up of 18 amino acids. Germline values: CDR1 PRHDT, CDR2 FYEKMQ (reference sequence).

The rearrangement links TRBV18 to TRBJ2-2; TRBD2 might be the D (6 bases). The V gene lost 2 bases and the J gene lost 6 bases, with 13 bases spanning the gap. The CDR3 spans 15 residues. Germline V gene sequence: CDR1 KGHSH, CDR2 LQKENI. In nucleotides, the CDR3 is TGTGCCAGCTCACCATTCGGGGGTTTGTCCGGGGAGCTGTTTTTT. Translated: CASSPFGGLSGELFF.

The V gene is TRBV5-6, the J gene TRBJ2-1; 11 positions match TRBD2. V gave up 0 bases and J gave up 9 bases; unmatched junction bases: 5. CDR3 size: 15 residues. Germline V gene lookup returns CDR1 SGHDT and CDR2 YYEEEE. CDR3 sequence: CASSLALAGGSEQFF. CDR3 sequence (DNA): TGTGCCAGCAGCTTGGCGCTAGCGGGGGGTAGTGAGCAGTTCTTC.

The CDR3 loop is CASSGRGNSNQPQHF. The CDR3, as DNA: TGTGCCAGCAGTGGGCGGGGCAATAGCAATCAGCCCCAGCATTTT. The chain recombines TRBV7-2 with TRBJ1-5; tentative D call: TRBD1 (5 bases). V was clipped by 6 bases and J by 0 bases, with 12 bases between them. Germline V CDR1 and CDR2: SGHTA, FQGNSA. This CDR3 is 15 amino acids long.

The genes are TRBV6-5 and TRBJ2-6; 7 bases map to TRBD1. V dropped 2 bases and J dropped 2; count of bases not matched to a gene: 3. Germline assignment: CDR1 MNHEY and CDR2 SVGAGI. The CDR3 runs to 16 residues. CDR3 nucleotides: TGTGCCAGCAGTTACGGTACAGGGGCTGGGGCCAACGTCCTGACTTTC. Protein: CASSYGTGAGANVLTF.

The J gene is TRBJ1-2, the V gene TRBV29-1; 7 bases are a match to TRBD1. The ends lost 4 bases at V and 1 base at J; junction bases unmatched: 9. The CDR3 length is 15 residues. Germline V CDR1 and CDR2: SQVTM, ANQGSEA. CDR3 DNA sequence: TGCAGCGTTGCTCGTGGGACAGATAGTAACTATGGCTACACCTTC. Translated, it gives CSVARGTDSNYGYTF.

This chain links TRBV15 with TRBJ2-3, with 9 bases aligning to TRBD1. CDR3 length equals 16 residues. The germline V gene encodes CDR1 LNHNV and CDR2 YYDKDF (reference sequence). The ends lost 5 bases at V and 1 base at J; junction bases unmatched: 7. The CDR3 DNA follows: TGTGCCACCAGCGGGGACAGGGCCCCTGGCACAGATACGCAGTATTTT. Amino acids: CATSGDRAPGTDTQYF.

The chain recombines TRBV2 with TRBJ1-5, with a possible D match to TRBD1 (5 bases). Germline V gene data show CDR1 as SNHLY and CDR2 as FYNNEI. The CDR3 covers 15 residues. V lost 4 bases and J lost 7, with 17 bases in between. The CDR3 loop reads CASSVGADPGQPQHF. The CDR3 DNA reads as TGTGCCAGCAGTGTAGGGGCAGACCCCGGACAGCCCCAGCATTTT.